This entry describes one T cell receptor beta chain. No antigen is known for it. This entry is derived from a study of cytomegalovirus exposure and HLA in healthy donors. For the study at large: In an earlier analysis, almost 120 million unique TCR beta sequences were found from approximately 170 million T cells. Study-level points and caveats: Sequencing likely produced, as an artifact, a cluster of highly shared sequence variants.

A multiplex PCR was run with 60 Vbeta primers and 13 Jbeta primers. TCRdb's copy holds only in-frame clones and misses some; the assay was immunoSEQ multiplex PCR. The repertoire includes about 300,000 clones, roughly 85% of them detected once, and approximately 4.3% sits in the top ten. In germline, CDR1 is MNHNS, CDR2 SASEGT. J was trimmed by 2 bases and V by 4 bases; bases with no gene match: 8. CDR3 length: 15 residues. This receptor was taken from a man in his forties or fifties in good health and CMV-seropositive. The sequenced material came from PBMCs. This chain joins TRBV6-1 and TRBJ2-7, with TRBD1 identical over 7 bases. The CDR3 spells CASSARQGMTYEQYF. CDR3 in DNA: TGTGCCAGCAGTGCCCGACAGGGTATGACCTACGAGCAGTACTTC.